These 7 T cell receptor beta chains were sequenced from one sample in a study of blood T cell repertoires in COVID-19. Sequenced by immunoSEQ multiplex PCR; TCRdb stores in-frame clones only, minus some. The sample has under 150,000 clones, roughly three quarters seen once. The sequenced sample was peripheral blood. The receptors derive from a man aged 55 to 70 with acute or convalescent COVID-19.

This clone was seen a single time. This chain joins TRBV4-2 and TRBJ2-7, with a weak D call TRBD2 (6 bases). V lost 1 base and J 7 bases, leaving 14 bases between the germline ends. This CDR3 region has 14 residues. Germline V lookup: CDR1 LGHNA, CDR2 YNFKEQ. CDR3 sequence (DNA): TGTGCCAGCAGCCAAGGGGACTCCCGGGGAGAGCAGTACTTC. This sequence encodes CASSQGDSRGEQYF.

The chain has TRBV6-2 or TRBV6-3 and TRBJ2-5, with 7 bases that match TRBD2. Trimming took 5 bases from V and 3 from J; bases not matched to a gene: 6. Germline V gene lookup returns CDR1 MNHEY and CDR2 SVGEGT. The length of the CDR3 is 14 residues. The CDR3 DNA reads TGTGCCAGCAGTCGGGCGGGGGTGGAAGAGACCCAGTACTTC. It codes for CASSRAGVEETQYF.

The V gene is TRBV30, the J gene TRBJ1-5; 10 bases are a match to TRBD1. Looked up from germline, CDR1 is GTSNPN and CDR2 is SVGIG (reference sequence). J was trimmed by 6 bases and V by 0 bases; bases with no gene match: 5. The CDR3 runs to 15 residues. CDR3 residues: CAWSVPGQGSQPQHF. The CDR3 DNA reads as TGTGCCTGGAGTGTCCCGGGACAGGGGAGTCAGCCCCAGCATTTT. Full variable domain (remainder filled in from reference TRBV30 and TRBJ1-5): SQTIHQWPATLVQPVGSPLSLECTVEGTSNPNLYWYRQAAGRGLQLLFYSVGIGQISSEVPQNLSASRPQDRQFILSSKKLLLSDSGFYLCAWSVPGQGSQPQHFGDGTRLSIL.

The chain couples TRBV5-1 to TRBJ2-3; D gene uncertain. CDR3 length: 13 amino acids. The V and J ends lost 4 bases and 2 bases respectively, with 8 bases between them. Per the germline V gene, CDR1 is SGHRS and CDR2 is YFSETQ. CDR3 nucleotide sequence: TGCGCCAGCAGCACCCGAGACACAGATACGCAGTATTTT. Encoded protein: CASSTRDTDTQYF. Drawing the rest from reference TRBV5-1 and TRBJ2-3, the complete variable domain is KAGVTQTPRYLIKTRGQQVTLSCSPISGHRSVSWYQQTPGQGLQFLFEYFSETQRNKGNFPGRFSGRQFSNSRSEMNVSTLELGDSALYLCASSTRDTDTQYFGPGTRLTVL.

CDR3 protein: CASSPRRDTEAFF. DNA for the CDR3: TGTGCCAGCAGCCCCCGACGGGACACTGAAGCTTTCTTT. J is TRBJ1-1 and V is TRBV7-9; no definite D call. Germline V CDR1 and CDR2: SEHNR, FQNEAQ (reference sequence). Trimming pared 5 bases from V and 3 bases from J, leaving 10 bases between. The CDR3 totals 13 residues.

This chain connects TRBV5-4 to TRBJ2-1, with TRBD2 matching 11 bases. Germline V CDR1 and CDR2: SGHNT, YYREEE (reference sequence). The CDR3 length is 15 residues. The V segment lost 5 bases and the J segment 4 bases; nucleotides outside the gene matches: 5. Written as DNA, the CDR3 is TGTGCCAGCAGTGCGACTAGCGGGGTGTACAATGAGCAGTTCTTC. Encoded protein: CASSATSGVYNEQFF.

In DNA form, the CDR3 reads TGTGCCAGCAGACTAACTAGCGGGGGGGAGACCCAGTACTTC. Its protein product is CASRLTSGGETQYF. J is TRBJ2-5 and V is TRBV28; 12 nucleotides line up with TRBD2. The V gene's germline CDR1 is MDHEN and CDR2 SYDVKM. Unmatched junction bases numbered 4, after V lost 6 bases and J lost 5 bases. The CDR3 has 14 amino acids.